This T cell receptor beta chain was found in a study of circulating and synovial CD4+ cells in juvenile arthritis (dated by TCRdb to 2014 to 2015). About the study as a whole: Within each patient, the study compared the TCRbeta CDR3 repertoires of three groups: circulating HLA-DR+ CD4 T cells, bulk blood CD4 T cells, and synovial CD4 T cells. The goal of repertoire sequencing was to confirm that a circulating synovial-like CD4 T cell subset was enriched in synovial clonotypes. The paper's findings and limits, for the study overall: Lower diversity was observed in synovial and circulating pathogenic-like lymphocyte repertoires than in bulk blood CD4 repertoires, and some CPL samples were found to be as oligoclonal as synovium. Because T cell genome counts in CPL samples and bulk blood CD4 samples differed by at least an order of magnitude, sample-size effects were addressed. Circulating pathogenic-like lymphocytes clustered together with synovial T cells and shared a substantially larger fraction of CDR3 sequences with synovium than bulk blood did. Because overlap with synovium rose as sequencing depth increased, the measured fractions of shared clonotypes likely underestimated the overlap of the full repertoire. The difference between circulating pathogenic-like lymphocytes and bulk blood T cells was not detected by traditional Vbeta family usage analysis.

Donors of the sequenced samples were patients with active juvenile idiopathic arthritis. Cells were sorted immediately after thawing, with dead cells excluded using Live/Dead Fixable Near-IR Stain. About this clone itself: Its antigen remains undetermined. Per-nucleotide qualities are absent, and no much larger clonotype sits a single base away.

Libraries came from the immunoSEQ multiplex PCR assay. TCRbeta CDR3 sequencing was carried out by an external provider as a commercial service. In the paper's pipeline: The analyses relied on productive nucleotide sequences along with amino acid sequences obtained through in silico translation. Diversity was measured with Renyi entropy across alpha values, using the median of 200 repeated subsamples to equalise sample size. The distance between each pair of repertoires was calculated as one minus the Chao-modified Jaccard index, which corrects for under-sampling, and this distance was used for clustering. Frequency-weighted overlap with synovial clonotypes was calculated across 200 sample sizes, using 200 draws without replacement for each, and the value reported was the one at the size of the smaller sample. TCRdb retrieved this table from immuneACCESS and kept in-frame rearrangements only. Not all clones are present; in checked studies, unresolved V genes account for under half, and no reason is known for the remainder. That table is the source of V, J and clone size, and D and trimming were worked out from the DNA. In this sample the table shows about 32,000 clones, just over 90% of which occur a single time. Of the sample, 2.9% falls within the top ten clones.

CDR1 is given as SQVTM and CDR2 as ANQGSEA, both from the germline V gene. V gives up 4 bases and J gives up 7 bases, and the segment between their germline ends measures 10 bases. The CDR3 contains 11 residues, cysteine and phenylalanine counted. The CDR3 DNA has 33 bases and is translated from base 1. This clonotype was obtained from a human donor with juvenile idiopathic arthritis. Sequencing input: CD4+ T cells from blood. The V gene is TRBV29-1 and the J gene is TRBJ1-2; D gene: possibly TRBD1, on 5 matching bases. The CDR3 is CSVVGGGGYTF. The DNA sequence follows: TGCAGCGTTGTTGGGGGGGGTGGCTACACCTTC.